The rows below give T cell receptor beta chains drawn from one sample of a study of T cells in Graves' hyperthyroidism and ophthalmopathy. TCRdb processed the multiplex PCR reads anew with MiXCR; each CDR3 protein has one entry. Of roughly 700,000 distinct CDR3 sequences in the sample, roughly a sixth were seen once. The sample comprised blood. These receptors were taken from a man aged 50 to 60 with Graves' hyperthyroidism. Both conserved end residues are part of each CDR3. A D gene is named only where the DNA matches it firmly. Expanded clones are given a class, and other clones once, few, many or no size at all.

few	TRBJ1-3	TRBV6-6	NA	CASSYSRQGNTIYF	TGTGCCAGCAGTTACTCCAGACAGGGAAACACCATATATTTT
many	TRBJ2-1	TRBV29-1	NA	CSVGRDYSYNEQFF	TGCAGCGTTGGTAGAGACTACTCCTACAATGAGCAGTTCTTC
many	TRBJ1-1	TRBV27	NA	CASSLLTGHRAEAFF	TGTGCCAGCAGTTTACTCACGGGACACCGCGCTGAAGCTTTCTTT
NA	TRBJ2-1	TRBV7-3	NA	CASSPRSGAGNEQFF	TGTGCCAGCAGTCCCCGAAGCGGAGCCGGAAATGAGCAGTTCTTC
few	TRBJ2-5	TRBV29-1	NA	CSVAKGQETQYF	TGCAGCGTTGCCAAGGGGCAAGAGACCCAGTACTTC
few	TRBJ2-5	TRBV24-1	NA	CATSITGSGETQYF	TGTGCCACCTCAATTACAGGGAGCGGGGAGACCCAGTACTTC
few	TRBJ2-3	TRBV9	NA	CASSVFVSVTSGTDTQYF	TGTGCCAGCAGCGTATTCGTCTCAGTCACTTCTGGCACAGATACGCAGTATTTT
many	TRBJ2-7	TRBV10-2	NA	CASSELLLYEQYF	TGCGCCAGCAGTGAGTTACTACTCTACGAGCAGTACTTC
many	TRBJ1-3	TRBV11-2	NA	CASRVHGPGNTIYF	TGTGCCAGCAGAGTTCATGGGCCTGGAAACACCATATATTTT
many	TRBJ2-7	TRBV9	NA	CASSVGVLGGYEQYF	TGTGCCAGCAGCGTAGGAGTACTAGGTGGCTACGAGCAGTACTTC
NA	TRBJ1-2	TRBV30	NA	CAWSYGGLLEGYTF	TGTGCCTGGAGTTATGGGGGACTGCTGGAAGGCTACACCTTC
NA	TRBJ2-3	TRBV15	TRBD2	CATSRDGRASDTQYF	TGTGCCACCAGCAGAGACGGGAGGGCCTCAGATACGCAGTATTTT
NA	TRBJ2-7	TRBV7-6	NA	CASSLAGQPYGQYF	TGTGCCAGCAGCTTAGCGGGCCAGCCCTACGGGCAGTACTTC
many	TRBJ2-7	TRBV27	TRBD2	CASSPGTTPYEQYF	TGTGCCAGCAGTCCCGGGACTACCCCATACGAGCAGTACTTC
many	TRBJ1-5	TRBV5-6	NA	CASSVNNQPQHF	TGTGCCAGCAGTGTCAATAATCAGCCCCAGCATTTT
few	TRBJ2-5	TRBV28	TRBD2	CASSSPGTNRETQYF	TGTGCCAGCAGTTCCCCCGGGACTAACAGAGAGACCCAGTACTTC
NA	TRBJ2-2	TRBV12-3/TRBV12-4	TRBD1	CASSSTGGTGELFF	TGTGCCAGCAGTTCGACAGGGGGCACCGGGGAGCTGTTTTTT
many	TRBJ2-2	TRBV2	NA	CATARASNTGELFF	TGTGCCACAGCCCGGGCGTCGAACACCGGGGAGCTGTTTTTT
many	TRBJ2-7	TRBV28	NA	CASSSTPAGEKDEQYF	TGTGCCAGCAGTTCGACACCCGCCGGGGAAAAAGACGAGCAGTACTTC
many	TRBJ2-3	TRBV7-3	NA	CASSLYGSHNTDTQYF	TGTGCCAGCAGCTTGTACGGCTCCCACAACACAGATACGCAGTATTTT
NA	TRBJ2-3	TRBV6-2/TRBV6-3	TRBD2	CASSYGSGRFTDTQYF	TGTGCCAGCAGTTATGGTAGCGGGAGGTTCACAGATACGCAGTATTTT
NA	TRBJ2-1	TRBV24-1	TRBD1	CATSDGDRVLEDEQFF	TGTGCCACCAGTGATGGGGACAGGGTTTTGGAGGATGAGCAGTTCTTC
many	TRBJ2-5	TRBV11-2	TRBD1	CASCAGTGIQETQYF	TGTGCCAGCTGCGCCGGGACAGGGATTCAAGAGACCCAGTACTTC
NA	TRBJ2-1	TRBV20-1	NA	CSASYDTDSWYNEQFF	TGCAGTGCTAGTTACGATACGGACTCTTGGTACAATGAGCAGTTCTTC
NA	TRBJ2-3	TRBV19	TRBD1	CASNWDRSTDTQYF	TGTGCCAGTAATTGGGACAGGAGCACAGATACGCAGTATTTT
many	TRBJ1-1	TRBV2	NA	CASSEAGFMNTEAFF	TGTGCCAGCAGTGAAGCCGGGTTCATGAACACTGAAGCTTTCTTT
NA	TRBJ1-3	TRBV18	NA	CASSPPTAGSLTGNTIYF	TGTGCCAGCTCACCACCGACAGCGGGGAGTCTTACTGGAAACACCATATATTTT
many	TRBJ2-4	TRBV5-6	TRBD1	CASSHRGRAKNIQYF	TGTGCCAGCAGCCACAGGGGGCGAGCCAAAAACATTCAGTACTTC
few	TRBJ2-7	TRBV4-1	NA	CASSQHRTHEQYF	TGCGCCAGCAGCCAACACAGGACCCACGAGCAGTACTTC
few	TRBJ2-2	TRBV5-8	TRBD1	CASSLTGTGNTGELFF	TGTGCCAGCAGCTTAACCGGGACAGGGAACACCGGGGAGCTGTTTTTT
many	TRBJ2-2	TRBV15	NA	CATSTETGELFF	TGTGCCACCAGCACGGAAACCGGGGAGCTGTTTTTT
many	TRBJ2-7	TRBV11-1	TRBD2	CASSLRYGLAGSEQYF	TGTGCCAGCAGCTTACGATACGGACTAGCGGGATCGGAACAGTACTTC
many	TRBJ2-7	TRBV18	TRBD2	CASSYWTSGSVSYEQYF	TGTGCCAGCTCGTACTGGACTAGCGGGAGTGTTAGCTACGAGCAGTACTTC
many	TRBJ1-6	TRBV2	NA	CASSEGPRSPLHF	TGTGCCAGCAGTGAAGGGCCTCGCTCACCCCTCCACTTT
many	TRBJ2-3	TRBV7-3	TRBD2	CASSLREGRGDTQYF	TGTGCCAGCAGCTTAAGGGAGGGCCGAGGAGATACGCAGTATTTT
many	TRBJ2-5	TRBV7-9	TRBD1	CASSPRGQESQETQYF	TGTGCCAGCAGCCCAAGGGGGCAGGAGAGCCAAGAGACCCAGTACTTC
NA	TRBJ2-1	TRBV5-1	NA	CASSLYYSSYNEQFF	TGCGCCAGCAGCTTGTACTACAGCTCCTACAATGAGCAGTTCTTC
few	TRBJ2-6	TRBV6-1	NA	CASSKVETADSGANVLTF	TGTGCCAGCTCAAAGGTGGAAACAGCCGACTCTGGGGCCAACGTCCTGACTTTC